This T cell receptor (beta chain) was captured by sequencing in a study of blood T cell repertoires in COVID-19. The wider study: The United States, Italy and Spain supplied acute and convalescent COVID-19 samples. T cells, B-cell-depleted T cells, or PBMCs provided the cDNA or gDNA that served as material.

Adults between roughly 18 and 89 years of age took part from more than 20 US areas. Participant-given clinical history determined each cohort assignment. TCRdb's table, derived via immunoSEQ multiplex PCR, lists solely in-frame clones and lacks some. The data show 300,000 to 350,000 clones, 80% to 90% seen once. CDR3 length: 14 amino acids. Germline V gives CDR1 SGHTA, CDR2 FQGNSA. V lost 4 bases and J lost 8; bases outside the gene matches: 9. V gene TRBV7-2 combines with J gene TRBJ1-2; TRBD1 agrees at 8 bases. Sample: PBMCs or T cells enriched from blood (not recorded which). The receptor comes from a man aged 25-45 years who had recovered from COVID-19. The CDR3 reads CASSWRPGGEGYTF. The CDR3 DNA reads as TGTGCCAGCAGCTGGCGGCCAGGGGGCGAGGGCTACACCTTC.